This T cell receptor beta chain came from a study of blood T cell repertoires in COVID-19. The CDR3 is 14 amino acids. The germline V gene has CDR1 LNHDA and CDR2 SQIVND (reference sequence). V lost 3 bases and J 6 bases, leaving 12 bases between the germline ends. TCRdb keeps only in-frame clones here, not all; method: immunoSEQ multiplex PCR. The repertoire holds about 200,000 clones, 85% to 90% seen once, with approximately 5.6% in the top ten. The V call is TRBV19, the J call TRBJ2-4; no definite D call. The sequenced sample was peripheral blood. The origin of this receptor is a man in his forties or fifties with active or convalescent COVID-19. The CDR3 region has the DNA TGTGCCAGTAGTATCGTTGTTGAGGCAAACATTCAGTACTTC. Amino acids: CASSIVVEANIQYF.